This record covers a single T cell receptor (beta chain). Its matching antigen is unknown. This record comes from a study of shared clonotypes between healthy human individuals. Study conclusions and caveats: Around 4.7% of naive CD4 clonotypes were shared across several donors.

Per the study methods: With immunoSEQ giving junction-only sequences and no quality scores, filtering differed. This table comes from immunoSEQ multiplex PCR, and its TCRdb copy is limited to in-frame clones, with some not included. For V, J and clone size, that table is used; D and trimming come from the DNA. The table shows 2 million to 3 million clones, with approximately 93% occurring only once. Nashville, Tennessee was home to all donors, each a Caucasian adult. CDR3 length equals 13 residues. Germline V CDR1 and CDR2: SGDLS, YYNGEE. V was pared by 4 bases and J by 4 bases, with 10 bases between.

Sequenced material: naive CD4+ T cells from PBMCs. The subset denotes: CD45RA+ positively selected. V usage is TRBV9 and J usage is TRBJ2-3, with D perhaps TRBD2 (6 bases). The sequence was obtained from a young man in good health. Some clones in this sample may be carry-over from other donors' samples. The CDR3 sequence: CASSSGPADTQYF. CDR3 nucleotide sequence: TGTGCCAGCAGCAGCGGGCCGGCAGATACGCAGTATTTT.